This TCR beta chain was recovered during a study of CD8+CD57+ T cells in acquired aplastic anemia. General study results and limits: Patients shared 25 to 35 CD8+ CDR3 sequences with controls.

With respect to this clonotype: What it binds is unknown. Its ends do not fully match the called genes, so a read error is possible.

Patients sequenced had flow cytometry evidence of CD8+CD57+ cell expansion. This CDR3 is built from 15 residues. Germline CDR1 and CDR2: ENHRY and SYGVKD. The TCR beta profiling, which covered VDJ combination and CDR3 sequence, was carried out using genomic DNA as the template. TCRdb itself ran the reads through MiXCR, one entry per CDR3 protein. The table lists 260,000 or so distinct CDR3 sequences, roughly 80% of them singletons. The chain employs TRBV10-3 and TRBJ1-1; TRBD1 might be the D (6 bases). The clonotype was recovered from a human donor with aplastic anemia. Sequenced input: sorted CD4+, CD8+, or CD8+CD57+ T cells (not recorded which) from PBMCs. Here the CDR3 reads CAISDVRGGGTEDFF. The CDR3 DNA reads TGTGCCATCAGTGATGTGCGGGGGGGGGGCACTGAAGATTTCTTT.